Listed here is a single T cell receptor (beta chain). These data originate in a study of immune evolution from preneoplasia to lung adenocarcinoma. Method: immunoSEQ multiplex PCR; TCRdb's copy keeps in-frame clones and lacks some. The table shows approximately 4,500 clones, with roughly four fifths occurring only once. CDR1 is LNHDA and CDR2 is SQIVND in the germline V gene (reference sequence). The CDR3 covers 13 residues. J gave up 7 bases and V 4 bases, and 4 bases lay outside the gene matches. The TCR was taken from a person aged 70 to 79 with lung adenocarcinoma. Sequencing was performed on FFPE lung adenocarcinoma in situ tissue. The chain carries TRBV19 and TRBJ2-4, with 7 positions matching TRBD1. The CDR3 is CASSTQTGNIQYF. CDR3 DNA sequence: TGTGCCAGTAGTACCCAGACAGGGAACATTCAGTACTTC. Variable domain in full (rest from reference TRBV19 and TRBJ2-4): DGGITQSPKYLFRKEGQNVTLSCEQNLNHDAMYWYRQDPGQGLRLIYYSQIVNDFQKGDIAEGYSVSREKKESFPLTVTSAQKNPTAFYLCASSTQTGNIQYFGAGTRLSVL.